The entry that follows covers one TCR beta chain sequence. What it recognizes is unknown. The data stem from a study of T cells in localized non-small cell lung cancer. Broader study findings: Longer overall survival was associated with a higher density of T cells in the blood. The study detected a median about 57 of the top 100 tumor clones in adjacent lung. The study found T cell clonality highest in uninvolved adjacent lung, above tumor.

Method: immunoSEQ multiplex PCR; TCRdb's copy keeps in-frame clones and lacks some. The sample holds some 140,000 clones, approximately 88% seen once. The CDR3 is 16 residues long. CDR1 is MDHEN and CDR2 is SYDVKM in the germline V gene. Losses at the gene ends were 6 bases for V and 0 bases for J; bases not matched to a gene: 7. The chain couples TRBV28 to TRBJ2-1; 8 bases align to TRBD1. Sequenced here: peripheral blood, sampled before any cancer treatment. The receptor comes from a female donor aged 60 or older with stage I lung adenocarcinoma. CDR3: CASSRPGQGSYNEQFF. The DNA of the CDR3 is TGTGCCAGCAGCCGCCCTGGACAGGGCTCCTACAATGAGCAGTTCTTC.